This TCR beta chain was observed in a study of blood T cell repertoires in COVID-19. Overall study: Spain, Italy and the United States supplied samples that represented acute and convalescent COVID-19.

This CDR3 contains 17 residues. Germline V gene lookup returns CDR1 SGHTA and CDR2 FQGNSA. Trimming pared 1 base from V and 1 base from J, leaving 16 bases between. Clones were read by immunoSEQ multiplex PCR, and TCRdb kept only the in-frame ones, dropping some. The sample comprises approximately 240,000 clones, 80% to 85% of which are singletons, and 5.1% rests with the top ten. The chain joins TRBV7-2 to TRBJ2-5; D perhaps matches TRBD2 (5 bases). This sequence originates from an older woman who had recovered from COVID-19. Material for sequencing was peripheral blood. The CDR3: CASSLGVLGRFQETQYF. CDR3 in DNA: TGTGCCAGCAGCTTAGGGGTTTTAGGGAGATTCCAAGAGACCCAGTACTTC.